Listed here are 16 T cell receptor beta chains from one sample, sequenced in a study of T cells after posttransplantation cyclophosphamide. Generated by immunoSEQ multiplex PCR, the TCRdb table keeps only in-frame clones and is missing some. There are nearly 7,000 clones in the sample; roughly 79% occur only once, and 26% lies in the top ten. The specimen was memory CD4+ T cells sorted from blood. The receptors were gathered from a woman aged 45-65 years in good health and a related stem cell transplant donor.

In its sample, this clone is medium-sized. V and J are TRBV6-1 and TRBJ1-1; 8 nucleotides align to TRBD1. The V and J ends lost 6 bases and 1 base, in that order; junction bases with no gene match: 4. The germline CDR1 and CDR2 sequences are MNHNS and SASEGT. This CDR3 comprises 14 residues. The CDR3 DNA is TGTGCCAGCAGGAAGGGACAGGAGAACACTGAAGCTTTCTTT. It yields the protein CASRKGQENTEAFF.

This clone was found once. The V call is TRBV6-5, the J call TRBJ2-7, with a possible D match to TRBD1 (8 bases). The germline V gene has CDR1 MNHEY and CDR2 SVGAGI. Trimming removed 2 bases at V and 7 bases at J, with 18 bases between. The CDR3 loop spans 15 amino acids. The chain's CDR3 is CASSYQPLQGGEQYF. Written as DNA, the CDR3 is TGTGCCAGCAGTTACCAACCCCTACAGGGGGGGGAGCAGTACTTC.

The chain carries TRBV7-6 and TRBJ1-4, with unresolved D. Germline V gene sequence: CDR1 SGHVS, CDR2 FNYEAQ. The V gene lost 1 base and the J gene lost 8 bases, with 8 bases spanning the gap. There are 13 residues in the CDR3. DNA for the CDR3: TGTGCCAGCAGCTTAGAAAGGAGAGAAAAACTGTTTTTT. Translated, it gives CASSLERREKLFF.

This clone was picked up one time. V gene TRBV9 combines with J gene TRBJ2-5; 8 bases agree with TRBD1. The germline V gene encodes CDR1 SGDLS and CDR2 YYNGEE. V dropped 3 bases and J dropped 4; count of bases not matched to a gene: 11. The length of the CDR3 is 16 residues. The CDR3, as DNA: TGTGCCAGCAGCGGAACCGGGACAGGTCCCCGAGAGACCCAGTACTTC. It codes for CASSGTGTGPRETQYF.

V usage is TRBV11-2 and J usage is TRBJ2-7; tentative D call: TRBD1 (5 bases). The germline CDR1 and CDR2 sequences are SGHAT and FQNNGV. Trimming shortened V by 1 base and J by 7 bases, and 14 bases separated the two germline ends. The CDR3 covers 14 residues. CDR3 sequence (DNA): TGTGCCAGCAGCTTAGGGACAAGAGGTTTAGAGCAGTACTTC. This encodes CASSLGTRGLEQYF.

This clone was counted between two and nine times. The chain has TRBV6-5 and TRBJ2-1; 9 bases are a match to TRBD1. This CDR3 contains 14 residues. The germline gives CDR1 MNHEY, CDR2 SVGAGI. The V and J ends lost 7 bases and 7 bases, in that order; junction bases with no gene match: 8. DNA of the CDR3: TGTGCCAGCACCACACAGGGGGCGCGAAATGAGCAGTTCTTC. This encodes CASTTQGARNEQFF.

This chain joins TRBV4-3 and TRBJ1-2; possible D gene TRBD1, 5 bases. The germline CDR1 and CDR2 sequences are LGHNA and YSLEER. The CDR3 has 14 residues. The ends were cut back, 0 bases at V and 8 bases at J, with 13 bases in the middle. CDR3 sequence reads: CASSQEMGQGGYTF. The DNA of the CDR3 is TGCGCCAGCAGCCAAGAAATGGGGCAGGGCGGCTACACCTTC.

The V and J genes are TRBV28 and TRBJ1-2; the D is unclear. The CDR3 is made up of 14 amino acids. V was clipped by 6 bases and J by 7 bases, with 18 bases between them. Germline V gene lookup returns CDR1 MDHEN and CDR2 SYDVKM. CDR3 region: CASREAREEPGYTF. The CDR3 bases are TGTGCCAGCAGAGAAGCTCGTGAAGAGCCTGGCTACACCTTC.

The chain uses TRBV5-5 and TRBJ1-5; tentatively, D is TRBD1 (5 bases). CDR3 length: 13 amino acids. CDR1 SGHKS and CDR2 YYEKEE come from the germline V gene (reference sequence). The V end lost 0 bases, the J end lost 5 bases, and 6 bases lay between the germline ends. The DNA of the CDR3 is TGTGCCAGCAGCTTGGAACAGGATCAGCCCCAGCATTTT. It is translated as CASSLEQDQPQHF.

The rearrangement joins TRBV5-1 to TRBJ2-7, with 8 bases matching TRBD1. CDR1 and CDR2 (germline): SGHRS, YFSETQ. Trimming cost V 0 bases and J 2 bases; bases outside gene matches: 10. This CDR3 spans 17 amino acids. The CDR3 nucleotides are TGCGCCAGCAGCTTGGGGGCCCGGCAGGGGGCCCCCTACGAGCAGTACTTC. Protein: CASSLGARQGAPYEQYF.

CDR3 in amino acids: CATSRAQQGGNEKLFF. CDR3 nucleotide sequence: TGTGCCACCAGCAGAGCCCAACAGGGTGGTAATGAAAAACTGTTTTTT. V gene TRBV15 combines with J gene TRBJ1-4; D is possibly TRBD1 (6 bases). The CDR3 consists of 16 residues. Trimming removed 1 base at V and 4 bases at J, with 13 bases between. Germline V gives CDR1 LNHNV, CDR2 YYDKDF (reference sequence).

In this sample, this clone turned up once. J is TRBJ1-1 and V is TRBV30; tentative D call: TRBD1 (5 bases). The V end was cut by 0 bases, the J end by 4 bases, with 9 bases between. The CDR3 is 13 amino acids. The germline gives CDR1 GTSNPN, CDR2 SVGIG (reference sequence). DNA of the CDR3: TGTGCCTGGAGTGTATGGAGGGGCACTGAAGCTTTCTTT. Encoded protein: CAWSVWRGTEAFF.

This chain links TRBV19 with TRBJ1-5, with D perhaps matching TRBD1 (5 bases). The V end lost 5 bases, the J end lost 7 bases, and 21 bases lay between the germline ends. Germline V CDR1 and CDR2: LNHDA, SQIVND (reference sequence). The CDR3 runs to 16 residues. As DNA, the CDR3 is TGTGCCAGTAGTCCCCAGGGAAGCGAGTTATGGCAGCCCCAGCATTTT. Protein: CASSPQGSELWQPQHF.

The chain has TRBV11-2 and TRBJ2-5, with 13 positions matching TRBD2. With 0 bases clipped from V and 4 bases from J, the junction kept 8 bases outside the gene matches. The CDR3 sequence is 18 residues long. The germline gives CDR1 SGHAT, CDR2 FQNNGV. CDR3 loop: CASSLDPWGLAGLETQYF. CDR3 sequence (DNA): TGTGCCAGCAGCTTAGATCCATGGGGACTAGCGGGACTAGAGACCCAGTACTTC.

CDR3 region: CASSSPGLSKETQYF. The CDR3, as DNA: TGTGCCAGCAGTTCCCCGGGACTTTCAAAAGAGACCCAGTACTTC. The rearrangement joins TRBV27 to TRBJ2-5, with TRBD2 as a possible D gene (6 bases). V shed 4 bases and J shed 3 bases, with 15 bases lying between them. Germline CDR1 MNHEY, CDR2 SMNVEV (reference sequence). CDR3 size: 15 residues.

This sequence joins TRBV5-1 and TRBJ2-5, with 11 bases identical to TRBD1. Germline assignment: CDR1 SGHRS and CDR2 YFSETQ. There are 13 residues in the CDR3. Trimming cost V 7 bases and J 4 bases; bases outside gene matches: 3. This chain's CDR3 is CASLGTGGETQYF. The CDR3 DNA sequence: TGCGCCAGCTTAGGGACAGGGGGAGAGACCCAGTACTTC.